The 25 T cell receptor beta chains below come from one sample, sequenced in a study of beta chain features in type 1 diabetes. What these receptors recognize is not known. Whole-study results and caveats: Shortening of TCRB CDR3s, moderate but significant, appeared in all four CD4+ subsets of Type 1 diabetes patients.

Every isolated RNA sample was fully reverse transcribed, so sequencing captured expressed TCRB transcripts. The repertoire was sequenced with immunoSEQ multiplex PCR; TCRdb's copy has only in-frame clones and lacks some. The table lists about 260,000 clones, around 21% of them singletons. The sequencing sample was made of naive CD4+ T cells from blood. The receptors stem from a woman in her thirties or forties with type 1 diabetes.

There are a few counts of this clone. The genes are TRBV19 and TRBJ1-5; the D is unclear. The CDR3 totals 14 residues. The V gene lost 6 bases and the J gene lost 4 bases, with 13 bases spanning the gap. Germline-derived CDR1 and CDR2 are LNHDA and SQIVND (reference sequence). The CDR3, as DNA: TGTGCCAGTAGGTATTGGGAGGCTAATCAGCCCCAGCATTTT. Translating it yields CASRYWEANQPQHF.

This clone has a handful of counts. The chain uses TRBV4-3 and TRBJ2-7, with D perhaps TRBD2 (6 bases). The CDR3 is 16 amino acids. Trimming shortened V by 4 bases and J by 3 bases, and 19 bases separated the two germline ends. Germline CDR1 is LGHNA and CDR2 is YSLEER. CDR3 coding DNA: TGCGCCAGCAGCCCTGGAGGGAGGCGCCGTGTCTACGAGCAGTACTTC. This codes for CASSPGGRRRVYEQYF.

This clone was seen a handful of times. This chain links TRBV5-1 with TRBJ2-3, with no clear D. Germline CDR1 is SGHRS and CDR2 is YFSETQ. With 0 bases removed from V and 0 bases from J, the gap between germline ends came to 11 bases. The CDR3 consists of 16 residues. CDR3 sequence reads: CASSLAAVSSTDTQYF. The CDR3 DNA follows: TGCGCCAGCAGCTTGGCCGCAGTCTCTAGCACAGATACGCAGTATTTT. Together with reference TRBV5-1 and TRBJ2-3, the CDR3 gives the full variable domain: KAGVTQTPRYLIKTRGQQVTLSCSPISGHRSVSWYQQTPGQGLQFLFEYFSETQRNKGNFPGRFSGRQFSNSRSEMNVSTLELGDSALYLCASSLAAVSSTDTQYFGPGTRLTVL.

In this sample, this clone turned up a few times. The DNA of the CDR3 is TGTGCCAGCAGCCCCAGCTATGGCTACACCTTC. Its translation: CASSPSYGYTF. The chain uses TRBV7-9 and TRBJ1-2; D call uncertain. The germline gives CDR1 SEHNR, CDR2 FQNEAQ (reference sequence). The CDR3 extends over 11 amino acids. With 5 bases removed from V and 4 bases from J, the gap between germline ends came to 5 bases.

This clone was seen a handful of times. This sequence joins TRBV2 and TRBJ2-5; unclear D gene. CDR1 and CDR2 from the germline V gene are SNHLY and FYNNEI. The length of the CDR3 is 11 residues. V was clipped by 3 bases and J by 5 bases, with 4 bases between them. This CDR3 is CASSEAETQYF. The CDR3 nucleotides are TGTGCCAGCAGTGAGGCCGAGACCCAGTACTTC. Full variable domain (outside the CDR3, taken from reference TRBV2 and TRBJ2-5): EPEVTQTPSHQVTQMGQEVILRCVPISNHLYFYWYRQILGQKVEFLVSFYNNEISEKSEIFDDQFSVERPDGSNFTLKIRSTKLEDSAMYFCASSEAETQYFGPGTRLLVL.

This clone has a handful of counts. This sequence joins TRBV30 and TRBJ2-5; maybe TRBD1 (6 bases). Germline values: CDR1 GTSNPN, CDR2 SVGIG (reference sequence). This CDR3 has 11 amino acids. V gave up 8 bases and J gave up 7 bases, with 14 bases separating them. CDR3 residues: CAQWGQGTQYF. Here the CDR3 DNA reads TGTGCCCAGTGGGGGCAGGGGACCCAGTACTTC.

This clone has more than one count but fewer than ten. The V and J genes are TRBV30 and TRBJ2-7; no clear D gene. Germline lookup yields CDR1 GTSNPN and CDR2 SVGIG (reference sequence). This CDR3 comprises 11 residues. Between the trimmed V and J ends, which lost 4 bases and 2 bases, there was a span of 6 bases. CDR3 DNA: TGTGCCTGGATAACGGCCTACGAGCAGTACTTC. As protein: CAWITAYEQYF. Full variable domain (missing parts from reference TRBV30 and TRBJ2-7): SQTIHQWPATLVQPVGSPLSLECTVEGTSNPNLYWYRQAAGRGLQLLFYSVGIGQISSEVPQNLSASRPQDRQFILSSKKLLLSDSGFYLCAWITAYEQYFGPGTRLTVT.

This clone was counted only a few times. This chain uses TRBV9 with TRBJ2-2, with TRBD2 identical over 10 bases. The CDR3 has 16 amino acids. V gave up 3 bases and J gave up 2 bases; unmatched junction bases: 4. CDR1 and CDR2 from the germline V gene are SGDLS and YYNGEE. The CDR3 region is CASSGAGGSNTGELFF. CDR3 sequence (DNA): TGTGCCAGCAGCGGAGCGGGAGGGTCTAACACCGGGGAGCTGTTTTTT.

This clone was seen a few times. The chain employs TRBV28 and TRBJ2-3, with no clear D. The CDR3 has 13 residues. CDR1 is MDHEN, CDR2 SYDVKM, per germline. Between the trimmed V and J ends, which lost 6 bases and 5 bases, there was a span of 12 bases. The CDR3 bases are TGTGCCAGCAGCCCTGCCGCGTTAGATACGCAGTATTTT. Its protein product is CASSPAALDTQYF.

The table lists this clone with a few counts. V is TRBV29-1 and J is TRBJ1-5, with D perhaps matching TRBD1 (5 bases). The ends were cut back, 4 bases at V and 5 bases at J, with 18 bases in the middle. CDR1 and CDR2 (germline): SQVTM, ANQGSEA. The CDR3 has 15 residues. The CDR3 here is CSVGGTAGGDQPQHF. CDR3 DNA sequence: TGCAGCGTTGGGGGGACCGCCGGGGGGGATCAGCCCCAGCATTTT.

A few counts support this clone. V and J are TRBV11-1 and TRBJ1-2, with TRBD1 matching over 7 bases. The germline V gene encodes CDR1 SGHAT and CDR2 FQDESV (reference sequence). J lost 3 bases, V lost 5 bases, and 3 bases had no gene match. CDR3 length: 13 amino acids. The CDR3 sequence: CASSTGTDYGYTF. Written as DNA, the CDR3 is TGTGCCAGCAGCACCGGGACAGACTATGGCTACACCTTC.

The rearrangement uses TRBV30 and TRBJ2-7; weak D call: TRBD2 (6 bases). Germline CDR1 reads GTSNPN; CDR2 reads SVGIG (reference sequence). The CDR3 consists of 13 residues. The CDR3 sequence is CAVDSGEKGEQYF. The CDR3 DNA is TGTGCGGTTGATTCGGGGGAGAAGGGCGAGCAGTACTTC.

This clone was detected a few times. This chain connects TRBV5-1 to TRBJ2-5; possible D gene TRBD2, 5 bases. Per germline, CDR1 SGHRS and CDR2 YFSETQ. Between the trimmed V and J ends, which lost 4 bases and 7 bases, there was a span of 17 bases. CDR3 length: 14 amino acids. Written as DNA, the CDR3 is TGCGCCAGCAGCCCGTCCGATCCGGAGGTGACCCAGTACTTC. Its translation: CASSPSDPEVTQYF.

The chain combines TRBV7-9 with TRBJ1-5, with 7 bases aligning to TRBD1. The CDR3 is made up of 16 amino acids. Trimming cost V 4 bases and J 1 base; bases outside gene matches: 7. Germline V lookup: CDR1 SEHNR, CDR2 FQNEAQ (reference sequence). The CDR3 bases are TGTGCCAGCAGCTCTTTGGCAGGGGGAAGCAATCAGCCCCAGCATTTT. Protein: CASSSLAGGSNQPQHF.

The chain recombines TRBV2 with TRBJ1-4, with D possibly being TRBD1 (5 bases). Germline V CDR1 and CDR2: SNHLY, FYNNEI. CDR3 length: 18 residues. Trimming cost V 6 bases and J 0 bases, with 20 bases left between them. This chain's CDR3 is CASRQPFAQGATNEKLFF. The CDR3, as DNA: TGTGCCAGCAGGCAACCCTTCGCTCAAGGGGCAACTAATGAAAAACTGTTTTTT.

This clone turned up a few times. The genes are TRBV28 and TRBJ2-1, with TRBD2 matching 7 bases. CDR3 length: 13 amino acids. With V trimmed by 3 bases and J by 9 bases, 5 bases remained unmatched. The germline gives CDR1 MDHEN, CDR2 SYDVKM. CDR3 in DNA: TGTGCCAGCAGTTTTGCGGGGGTCACTGAGCAGTTCTTC. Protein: CASSFAGVTEQFF.

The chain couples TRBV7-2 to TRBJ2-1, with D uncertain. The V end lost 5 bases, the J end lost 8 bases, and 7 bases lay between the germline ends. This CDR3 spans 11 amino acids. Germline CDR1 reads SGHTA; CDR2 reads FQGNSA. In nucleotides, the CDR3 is TGTGCCAGCAGCCCTCTCTATGAGCAGTTCTTC. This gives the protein CASSPLYEQFF. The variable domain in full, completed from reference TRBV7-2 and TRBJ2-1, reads GAGVSQSPSNKVTEKGKDVELRCDPISGHTALYWYRQSLGQGLEFLIYFQGNSAPDKSGLPSDRFSAERTGGSVSTLTIQRTQQEDSAVYLCASSPLYEQFFGPGTRLTVL.

The CDR3 bases are TGTGCCGCCTCAGGGGGCCAGAACACTGAAGCTTTCTTT. Protein product: CAASGGQNTEAFF. This chain links TRBV28 with TRBJ1-1, with TRBD1 matching over 8 bases. The CDR3 is made up of 13 amino acids. The germline CDR1 and CDR2 sequences are MDHEN and SYDVKM. J was trimmed by 1 base and V by 11 bases; bases with no gene match: 6. Full variable domain (outside the CDR3, taken from reference TRBV28 and TRBJ1-1): DVKVTQSSRYLVKRTGEKVFLECVQDMDHENMFWYRQDPGLGLRLIYFSYDVKMKEKGDIPEGYSVSREKKERFSLILESASTNQTSMYLCAASGGQNTEAFFGQGTRLTVV.

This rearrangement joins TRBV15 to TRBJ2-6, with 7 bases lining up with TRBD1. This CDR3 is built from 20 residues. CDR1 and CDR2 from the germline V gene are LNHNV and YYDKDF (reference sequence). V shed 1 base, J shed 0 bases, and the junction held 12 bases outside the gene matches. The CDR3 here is CATSRGWDSSWSSGANVLTF. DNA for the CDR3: TGTGCCACCAGCAGAGGCTGGGACAGCTCGTGGAGCTCTGGGGCCAACGTCCTGACTTTC.

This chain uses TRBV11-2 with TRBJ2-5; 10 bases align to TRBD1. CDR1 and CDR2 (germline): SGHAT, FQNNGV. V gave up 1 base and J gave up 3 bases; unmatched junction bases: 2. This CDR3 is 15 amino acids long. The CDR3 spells CASSLGGTGEETQYF. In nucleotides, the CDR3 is TGTGCCAGCAGCTTAGGTGGGACAGGGGAAGAGACCCAGTACTTC.

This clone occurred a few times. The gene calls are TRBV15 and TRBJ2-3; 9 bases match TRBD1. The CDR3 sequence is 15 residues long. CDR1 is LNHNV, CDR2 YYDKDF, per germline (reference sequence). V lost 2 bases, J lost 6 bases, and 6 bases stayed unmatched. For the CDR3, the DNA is TGTGCCACCAGCAGATTGGGACAGGGAATGGATACGCAGTATTTT. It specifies CATSRLGQGMDTQYF.

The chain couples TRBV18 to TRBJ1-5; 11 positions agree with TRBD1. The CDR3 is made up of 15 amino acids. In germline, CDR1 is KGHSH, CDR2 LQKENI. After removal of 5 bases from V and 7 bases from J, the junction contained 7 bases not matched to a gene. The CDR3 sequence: CASSSRTGGDQPQHF. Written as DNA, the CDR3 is TGTGCCAGCTCATCCCGGACAGGGGGCGACCAGCCCCAGCATTTT. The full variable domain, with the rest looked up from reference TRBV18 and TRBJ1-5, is NAGVMQNPRHLVRRRGQEARLRCSPMKGHSHVYWYRQLPEEGLKFMVYLQKENIIDESGMPKERFSAEFPKEGPSILRIQQVVRGDSAAYFCASSSRTGGDQPQHFGDGTRLSIL.

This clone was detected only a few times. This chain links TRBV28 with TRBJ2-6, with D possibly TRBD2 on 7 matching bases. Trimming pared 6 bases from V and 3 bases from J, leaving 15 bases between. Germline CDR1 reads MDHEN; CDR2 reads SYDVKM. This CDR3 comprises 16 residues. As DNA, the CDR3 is TGTGCCAGCAGGCTAGGGGGGGGTGGTGGGGCCAACGTCCTGACTTTC. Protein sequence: CASRLGGGGGANVLTF.

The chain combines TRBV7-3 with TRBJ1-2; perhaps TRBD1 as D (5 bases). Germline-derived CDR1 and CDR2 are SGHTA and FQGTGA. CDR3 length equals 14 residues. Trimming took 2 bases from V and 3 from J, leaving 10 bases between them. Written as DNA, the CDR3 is TGTGCCAGCAGCTTATCCCGGGACTACTATGGCTACACCTTC. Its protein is CASSLSRDYYGYTF.

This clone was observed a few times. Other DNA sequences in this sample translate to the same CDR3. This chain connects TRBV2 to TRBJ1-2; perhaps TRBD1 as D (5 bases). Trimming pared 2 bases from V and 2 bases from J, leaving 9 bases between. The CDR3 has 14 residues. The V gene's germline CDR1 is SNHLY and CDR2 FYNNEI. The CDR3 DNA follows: TGTGCCAGCAGTGAACAGGGCCCCAACTATGGCTACACCTTC. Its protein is CASSEQGPNYGYTF.